A single sample is the source of the 30 T cell receptor beta chains below, sequenced in a study of long-term antiretroviral therapy in people with HIV. The assay, immunoSEQ v3.0, was run at survey level. Sequencing was performed with immunoSEQ multiplex PCR; in TCRdb, only in-frame clones are kept and a portion is missing. The profile shows 21,000 or so clones, more than 70% of them singletons. The sample was unsorted PBMCs, taken around 2.7 years after starting antiretroviral therapy. The receptors were gathered from a woman aged 45-60 years with HIV.

V gene TRBV28 combines with J gene TRBJ2-3; 7 bases match TRBD2. V shed 3 bases and J 3 bases; nucleotides not matched to a gene: 9. Germline V gene sequence: CDR1 MDHEN, CDR2 SYDVKM. This CDR3 spans 16 amino acids. This CDR3 reads CASSFQAGPMTDTQYF. The CDR3 coding sequence is TGTGCCAGCAGTTTTCAAGCGGGGCCGATGACAGATACGCAGTATTTT.

The chain has TRBV12-5 and TRBJ2-1; 10 bases are a match to TRBD2. CDR3 length equals 15 residues. Germline V gives CDR1 LGHNT, CDR2 FRNRAP. The V gene end was trimmed by 7 bases and the J gene end by 6 bases; junction bases not matched to a gene: 9. The CDR3 region has the DNA TGTGCTAGTGCTCCGGGGACTAGCGTAACCAATGAGCAGTTCTTC. The encoded protein is CASAPGTSVTNEQFF. Variable domain in full (rest from reference TRBV12-5 and TRBJ2-1): DARVTQTPRHKVTEMGQEVTMRCQPILGHNTVFWYRQTMMQGLELLAYFRNRAPLDDSGMPKDRFSAEMPDATLATLKIQPSEPRDSAVYFCASAPGTSVTNEQFFGPGTRLTVL.

The gene calls are TRBV10-3 and TRBJ2-3; the D gene is possibly TRBD2 (6 bases). The CDR3 extends over 14 amino acids. Germline CDR1 is ENHRY and CDR2 is SYGVKD. Trimming left V 7 bases short and J 9 bases short, with 20 bases between. This CDR3 reads CAINPGELGATQYF. The DNA of the CDR3 is TGTGCCATCAATCCGGGGGAGCTTGGGGCAACGCAGTATTTT.

The CDR3 loop reads CASTPRVNTGELFF. CDR3 bases: TGTGCCAGCACACCTAGGGTAAACACCGGGGAGCTGTTTTTT. The rearrangement links TRBV7-9 to TRBJ2-2; no firm D call. CDR1 and CDR2 (germline): SEHNR, FQNEAQ (reference sequence). The ends were cut back, 7 bases at V and 2 bases at J, with 11 bases in the middle. There are 14 residues in the CDR3.

This clone was detected only a few times. The chain uses TRBV7-9 and TRBJ2-7; D unclear. The V end was cut by 5 bases, the J end by 1 base, with 3 bases between. From germline, CDR1 is SEHNR and CDR2 FQNEAQ (reference sequence). The CDR3 runs to 11 residues. CDR3 sequence: CASSLSYEQYF. CDR3 bases: TGTGCCAGCAGCCTATCCTACGAGCAGTACTTC.

The chain employs TRBV6-5 and TRBJ2-7; 8 bases line up with TRBD2. J gave up 4 bases and V 1 base, and 6 bases lay outside the gene matches. Germline CDR1 reads MNHEY; CDR2 reads SVGAGI. CDR3 length: 15 residues. The CDR3 is CASSYLAGGLYEQYF. The CDR3 coding sequence is TGTGCCAGCAGTTACTTGGCGGGAGGTCTATACGAGCAGTACTTC.

The chain recombines TRBV6-4 with TRBJ2-2, with no clear D. Germline lookup yields CDR1 MRHNA and CDR2 SNTAGT. The CDR3 is made up of 12 amino acids. Trimming left V 4 bases short and J 5 bases short, with 5 bases between. The CDR3 DNA reads TGTGCCAGCAGTGGGGATACCGGGGAGCTGTTTTTT. Its protein product is CASSGDTGELFF.

This clone showed up just once. The chain links TRBV7-2 to TRBJ2-3; TRBD2 matches 11 bases. CDR1 SGHTA and CDR2 FQGNSA come from the germline V gene. V shed 5 bases and J 0 bases; nucleotides not matched to a gene: 4. This CDR3 has 16 residues. This chain's CDR3 is CASSRRLAGSTDTQYF. The CDR3 DNA reads TGTGCCAGCAGCCGCAGACTAGCGGGGAGCACAGATACGCAGTATTTT.

This clone has just one count. The V gene is TRBV10-3, the J gene TRBJ2-1, with 15 bases that match TRBD2. Germline V lookup: CDR1 ENHRY, CDR2 SYGVKD. With V trimmed by 7 bases and J by 9 bases, 13 bases remained unmatched. The CDR3 is 17 residues long. CDR3: CAIMPGTSGRFFGEQFF. The CDR3 DNA follows: TGTGCCATCATGCCGGGGACTAGCGGGAGGTTCTTCGGTGAGCAGTTCTTC.

The gene calls are TRBV5-8 and TRBJ2-3; D may be TRBD2 (6 bases). Trimming removed 4 bases at V and 0 bases at J, with 12 bases between. The CDR3 is 15 amino acids. Per germline, CDR1 SGHTS and CDR2 YDEGEE. CDR3 in amino acids: CASSGGTVSTDTQYF. For the CDR3, the DNA is TGTGCCAGCAGCGGAGGGACGGTTAGCACAGATACGCAGTATTTT.

J is TRBJ2-7 and V is TRBV2; the D is unclear. Germline values: CDR1 SNHLY, CDR2 FYNNEI. V was shortened by 0 bases and J by 5 bases, with 8 bases between the two germline ends. This CDR3 region has 13 residues. CDR3 residues: CASSEARWDEQYF. Here the CDR3 DNA reads TGTGCCAGCAGTGAAGCGCGATGGGACGAGCAGTACTTC.

The J gene is TRBJ2-3, the V gene TRBV2, with TRBD2 identical over 11 bases. The V segment lost 10 bases and the J segment 2 bases; nucleotides outside the gene matches: 8. The CDR3 has 15 residues. CDR1 is SNHLY and CDR2 is FYNNEI in the germline V gene. The CDR3 DNA is TGTGCCATCGTAACACTAGCGGGGGACACAGATACGCAGTATTTT. This encodes CAIVTLAGDTDTQYF.

The CDR3 DNA reads as TGTGCCAGCAGTCCATTGGGACAGGGGGCAGGGGAGACCCAGTACTTC. Amino acid sequence: CASSPLGQGAGETQYF. The chain links TRBV27 to TRBJ2-5; TRBD1 aligns across 12 bases. The CDR3 contains 16 residues. Germline loops: CDR1 MNHEY, CDR2 SMNVEV (reference sequence). The trim removed 5 bases at V and 5 bases at J, leaving 9 bases unmatched.

The V gene is TRBV5-5, the J gene TRBJ1-1; D unclear. Germline V gene data show CDR1 as SGHKS and CDR2 as YYEKEE (reference sequence). Trimming removed 4 bases from V and 0 bases from J, with 7 bases in between. The CDR3 has 13 amino acids. The CDR3 loop is CASSTDLNTEAFF. DNA of the CDR3: TGTGCCAGCAGCACGGACTTGAACACTGAAGCTTTCTTT. The whole variable domain, filled in from reference TRBV5-5 and TRBJ1-1, reads DAGVTQSPTHLIKTRGQQVTLRCSPISGHKSVSWYQQVLGQGPQFIFQYYEKEERGRGNFPDRFSARQFPNYSSELNVNALLLGDSALYLCASSTDLNTEAFFGQGTRLTVV.

The chain combines TRBV7-2 with TRBJ2-3; no firm D call. Germline V CDR1 and CDR2: SGHTA, FQGNSA. The CDR3 extends over 11 amino acids. The V end was cut by 2 bases, the J end by 6 bases, with 3 bases between. The CDR3 DNA reads TGTGCCAGCAGCTTAAGGGATACGCAGTATTTT. It translates to CASSLRDTQYF. The full variable domain, with the rest looked up from reference TRBV7-2 and TRBJ2-3, is GAGVSQSPSNKVTEKGKDVELRCDPISGHTALYWYRQSLGQGLEFLIYFQGNSAPDKSGLPSDRFSAERTGGSVSTLTIQRTQQEDSAVYLCASSLRDTQYFGPGTRLTVL.

This chain uses TRBV7-2 with TRBJ1-2; D is ambiguous. Looked up from germline, CDR1 is SGHTA and CDR2 is FQGNSA. The V gene lost 1 base and the J gene lost 0 bases, with 12 bases spanning the gap. This CDR3 has 16 residues. This chain's CDR3 is CASSLEFEYTNYGYTF. The CDR3 region has the DNA TGTGCCAGCAGCTTAGAATTCGAGTATACTAACTATGGCTACACCTTC.

This chain links TRBV7-9 with TRBJ1-1; D possibly corresponds to TRBD1 (5 bases). Trimming took 0 bases from V and 4 from J, leaving 18 bases between them. The CDR3 runs 17 residues. CDR1 and CDR2 from the germline V gene are SEHNR and FQNEAQ (reference sequence). The CDR3 sequence is CASSLASGGPGGTEAFF. CDR3 in DNA: TGTGCCAGCAGCTTAGCCTCCGGGGGTCCTGGAGGCACTGAAGCTTTCTTT.

This clone was seen more than once but under ten times. J is TRBJ1-1 and V is TRBV25-1; D uncertain. CDR3 length equals 13 residues. V was shortened by 4 bases and J by 1 base, with 7 bases between the two germline ends. The germline V gene encodes CDR1 MGHDK and CDR2 SYGVNS. CDR3 in amino acids: CASSGQANTEAFF. DNA of the CDR3: TGTGCCAGCAGTGGGCAGGCGAACACTGAAGCTTTCTTT.

CDR3: CASSYSRSKINQPQHF. In DNA, the CDR3 is TGTGCCAGCAGTTACTCGCGGTCCAAGATCAATCAGCCCCAGCATTTT. V usage is TRBV6-6 and J usage is TRBJ1-5; D call uncertain. This CDR3 spans 16 amino acids. Trimming took 0 bases from V and 3 from J, leaving 12 bases between them. Per germline, CDR1 MNHNY and CDR2 SVGAGI (reference sequence).

J is TRBJ2-7 and V is TRBV5-1; 8 bases are shared with TRBD2. The germline V gene encodes CDR1 SGHRS and CDR2 YFSETQ. This CDR3 has 15 residues. Trimming cost V 0 bases and J 2 bases; bases outside gene matches: 4. The CDR3 region has the DNA TGCGCCAGCAGCTTGGTACAGCGGGAGACCTACGAGCAGTACTTC. This translates into CASSLVQRETYEQYF.

The J gene is TRBJ2-7, the V gene TRBV11-1; D is ambiguous. This CDR3 is built from 12 residues. Germline CDR1 SGHAT, CDR2 FQDESV (reference sequence). V lost 4 bases and J lost 5, with 9 bases in between. CDR3 loop: CASSSLSDEQYF. Written as DNA, the CDR3 is TGTGCCAGCAGCTCTCTCTCGGACGAGCAGTACTTC.

The gene calls are TRBV6-1 and TRBJ2-2, with TRBD2 identical over 9 bases. The CDR3 is 14 amino acids. J was trimmed by 8 bases and V by 5 bases; bases with no gene match: 6. Per germline, CDR1 MNHNS and CDR2 SASEGT. DNA of the CDR3: TGTGCCAGCAGTAGAGCGGGAGGCTCTGGGGAGCTGTTTTTT. Encoded protein: CASSRAGGSGELFF.

The CDR3 nucleotides are TGTGCCACCTCAGCGGGAGGGCCTGGTACGCAGTATTTT. Protein sequence: CATSAGGPGTQYF. The V call is TRBV27, the J call TRBJ2-3, with 10 bases aligning to TRBD2. The CDR3 consists of 13 residues. J gave up 8 bases and V 10 bases, and 9 bases lay outside the gene matches. The germline V gene has CDR1 MNHEY and CDR2 SMNVEV (reference sequence).

This chain links TRBV2 with TRBJ1-1; D perhaps matches TRBD1 (5 bases). V was shortened by 11 bases and J by 0 bases, with 16 bases between the two germline ends. This CDR3 is built from 14 residues. CDR1 and CDR2 (germline): SNHLY, FYNNEI. CDR3 amino acids: CAPLGVDVNTEAFF. In DNA, the CDR3 is TGTGCCCCCCTAGGGGTGGACGTGAACACTGAAGCTTTCTTT.

The chain recombines TRBV15 with TRBJ2-3; maybe TRBD2 (5 bases). The germline V gene has CDR1 LNHNV and CDR2 YYDKDF (reference sequence). Trimming removed 5 bases from V and 2 bases from J, with 23 bases in between. The CDR3 is made up of 18 amino acids. The CDR3 loop reads CATSLEIGESVVTDTQYF. CDR3 DNA: TGTGCCACCAGCTTAGAGATCGGGGAATCAGTAGTCACAGATACGCAGTATTTT. Full variable domain (missing parts from reference TRBV15 and TRBJ2-3): DAMVIQNPRYQVTQFGKPVTLSCSQTLNHNVMYWYQQKSSQAPKLLFHYYDKDFNNEADTPDNFQSRRPNTSFCFLDIRSPGLGDTAMYLCATSLEIGESVVTDTQYFGPGTRLTVL.

The chain employs TRBV18 and TRBJ2-1, with D tentatively TRBD1 (6 bases). Trimming pared 6 bases from V and 8 bases from J, leaving 17 bases between. This CDR3 has 14 amino acids. Germline V lookup: CDR1 KGHSH, CDR2 LQKENI. The CDR3 coding sequence is TGTGCCAGCTCGTCCGCAGGGGCCCGCGATGAGCAGTTCTTC. As protein: CASSSAGARDEQFF. The entire variable domain, with the rest obtained from reference TRBV18 and TRBJ2-1, is as follows: NAGVMQNPRHLVRRRGQEARLRCSPMKGHSHVYWYRQLPEEGLKFMVYLQKENIIDESGMPKERFSAEFPKEGPSILRIQQVVRGDSAAYFCASSSAGARDEQFFGPGTRLTVL.

The chain joins TRBV7-9 to TRBJ2-7, with TRBD1 as a possible D gene (6 bases). V dropped 3 bases and J dropped 5 bases, with 14 bases sitting between them. The CDR3 consists of 14 residues. From germline, CDR1 is SEHNR and CDR2 FQNEAQ (reference sequence). In DNA, the CDR3 is TGTGCCAGCAGCTTGTCCGGGACACGCGACGAGCAGTACTTC. Protein sequence: CASSLSGTRDEQYF. Full variable domain (rest looked up from reference TRBV7-9 and TRBJ2-7): DTGVSQNPRHKITKRGQNVTFRCDPISEHNRLYWYRQTLGQGPEFLTYFQNEAQLEKSRLLSDRFSAERPKGSFSTLEIQRTEQGDSAMYLCASSLSGTRDEQYFGPGTRLTVT.

V usage is TRBV9 and J usage is TRBJ2-3; D remains unclear. This CDR3 has 14 amino acids. Germline values: CDR1 SGDLS, CDR2 YYNGEE. V was trimmed by 2 bases and J by 0 bases, leaving 7 bases between them. The CDR3 is CASSVQSSTDTQYF. The CDR3 nucleotides read TGTGCCAGCAGCGTCCAGTCTAGCACAGATACGCAGTATTTT.

This chain connects TRBV27 to TRBJ2-3; D uncertain. The CDR3 has 13 residues. The germline V gene encodes CDR1 MNHEY and CDR2 SMNVEV (reference sequence). The ends were cut back, 2 bases at V and 6 bases at J, with 9 bases in the middle. In DNA form, the CDR3 reads TGTGCCAGCAGTTTAATCAGGACGGATACGCAGTATTTT. Translated, it gives CASSLIRTDTQYF.

This chain joins TRBV18 and TRBJ2-7; TRBD2 matches at 8 bases. The CDR3 length is 15 residues. Germline CDR1 and CDR2: KGHSH and LQKENI. Trimming cost V 0 bases and J 2 bases; bases outside gene matches: 3. CDR3: CASSPPSGMTYEQYF. The CDR3 DNA reads TGTGCCAGCTCACCACCTAGCGGGATGACCTACGAGCAGTACTTC. Using reference TRBV18 and TRBJ2-7 for the parts outside the CDR3, the full variable domain is NAGVMQNPRHLVRRRGQEARLRCSPMKGHSHVYWYRQLPEEGLKFMVYLQKENIIDESGMPKERFSAEFPKEGPSILRIQQVVRGDSAAYFCASSPPSGMTYEQYFGPGTRLTVT.